This is a list of T cell receptor beta chains from one sample in a study of T cell clones after liver transplantation. Clones were sequenced by immunoSEQ multiplex PCR, and TCRdb holds only the in-frame ones, with some missing. In the table there are roughly 56,000 clones, roughly 70% of which are singletons. The sequencing used CD4+ T cells from blood, collected roughly 55 months after liver transplant. These receptors were taken from a human patient who received a liver transplant. Some T cells may arise from the graft donor. The CDR3 runs from the conserved cysteine through the conserved F or W. The D gene is left open where the match is weak. Some rows mark clone size as missing; the rest say once, few, many or name a class of expanded clone.

abundance: .; j_gene: TRBJ2-7; v_gene: TRBV6-1; d_gene: .; CDR3nt: TGTGCCAGCAGATATCAGGACCGGTACGAGCAGTACTTC; CDR3aa: CASRYQDRYEQYF
abundance: .; j_gene: TRBJ2-7; v_gene: TRBV6-1; d_gene: TRBD1; CDR3nt: TGTGCCAGCACGGGACAGATAGATTCCTACGAGCAGTACTTC; CDR3aa: CASTGQIDSYEQYF
abundance: .; j_gene: TRBJ1-2; v_gene: TRBV19; d_gene: TRBD1; CDR3nt: TGTGCCAGTAGTACCCCGGCGGGACAGGGGGCTCATGGCTACACCTTC; CDR3aa: CASSTPAGQGAHGYTF
abundance: .; j_gene: TRBJ2-1; v_gene: TRBV2; d_gene: TRBD1; CDR3nt: TGTGCCAGCAACAGGGACAGCAACTACAATGAGCAGTTCTTC; CDR3aa: CASNRDSNYNEQFF
abundance: .; j_gene: TRBJ1-3; v_gene: TRBV5-4; d_gene: .; CDR3nt: TGTGCCAGCAGCTTGGCCACGGGGCCTGGAAACACCATATATTTT; CDR3aa: CASSLATGPGNTIYF
abundance: few; j_gene: TRBJ1-2; v_gene: TRBV6-1; d_gene: .; CDR3nt: TGTGCCAGCAGCCTCAAACGTGGAACTAATGGCTACACCTTC; CDR3aa: CASSLKRGTNGYTF
abundance: .; j_gene: TRBJ1-3; v_gene: TRBV2; d_gene: .; CDR3nt: TGTGCCAGCAGTACGAGGAGCTCTGGAAACACCATATATTTT; CDR3aa: CASSTRSSGNTIYF
abundance: once; j_gene: TRBJ2-7; v_gene: TRBV7-9; d_gene: TRBD2; CDR3nt: TGTGCCAGCAGCCCCGGGGGGGGCAAATACGAGCAGTACTTC; CDR3aa: CASSPGGGKYEQYF
abundance: few; j_gene: TRBJ2-6; v_gene: TRBV27; d_gene: .; CDR3nt: TGTGCCAGCAGTCCTCGGGGGTCGGGGGCCAACGTCCTGACTTTC; CDR3aa: CASSPRGSGANVLTF
abundance: .; j_gene: TRBJ2-6; v_gene: TRBV18; d_gene: .; CDR3nt: TGTGCCAGCTCACCAGAGGGGACTGGGGCCAACGTCCTGACTTTC; CDR3aa: CASSPEGTGANVLTF
abundance: .; j_gene: TRBJ2-1; v_gene: TRBV11-2; d_gene: TRBD2; CDR3nt: TGTGCCAGCAGCTCAAACGCGGGGGGGGAGTACAATGAGCAGTTCTTC; CDR3aa: CASSSNAGGEYNEQFF
abundance: .; j_gene: TRBJ2-7; v_gene: TRBV9; d_gene: TRBD1; CDR3nt: TGTGCCAGCAGCGTAGACCCGACAGGGGGTTACGAGCAGTACTTC; CDR3aa: CASSVDPTGGYEQYF
abundance: .; j_gene: TRBJ2-7; v_gene: TRBV6-6; d_gene: TRBD1; CDR3nt: TGTGCCAGCAGTTACGGGACAGGGGCCGAGCAGTACTTC; CDR3aa: CASSYGTGAEQYF
abundance: .; j_gene: TRBJ2-3; v_gene: TRBV6-1; d_gene: .; CDR3nt: TGTGCCAGCAGGAGGGGCCTAGATACGCAGTATTTT; CDR3aa: CASRRGLDTQYF
abundance: .; j_gene: TRBJ1-6; v_gene: TRBV5-4; d_gene: .; CDR3nt: TGTGCCAGCAGCTTAAACGGGGGGGATTCACCCCTCCACTTT; CDR3aa: CASSLNGGDSPLHF
abundance: .; j_gene: TRBJ2-4; v_gene: TRBV4-1; d_gene: TRBD1; CDR3nt: TGCGCCAGCAGCCAAGAAGGGACAGGGGGGAGAGACATTCAGTACTTC; CDR3aa: CASSQEGTGGRDIQYF
abundance: few; j_gene: TRBJ2-7; v_gene: TRBV25-1; d_gene: .; CDR3nt: TGTGCCAGCAGTGAATATCCGGGGGCCCACGAGCAGTACTTC; CDR3aa: CASSEYPGAHEQYF
abundance: once; j_gene: TRBJ2-3; v_gene: TRBV9; d_gene: TRBD2; CDR3nt: TGTGCCAGCAGCGGGTGGACTAGCGGGCACACAGATACGCAGTATTTT; CDR3aa: CASSGWTSGHTDTQYF
abundance: .; j_gene: TRBJ1-1; v_gene: TRBV6-1; d_gene: .; CDR3nt: TGTGCCAGCAGTGAATCTCGGGACACTGAAGCTTTCTTT; CDR3aa: CASSESRDTEAFF
abundance: .; j_gene: TRBJ1-5; v_gene: TRBV19; d_gene: TRBD1; CDR3nt: TGTGCCAGTAGTATAGACGCGACAGGGACCTTTAATCAGCCCCAGCATTTT; CDR3aa: CASSIDATGTFNQPQHF
abundance: once; j_gene: TRBJ2-3; v_gene: TRBV15; d_gene: .; CDR3nt: TGTGCCACCAGCCCTGAGAGGGGCCAAGGCCTTTCGGGCACAGATACGCAGTATTTT; CDR3aa: CATSPERGQGLSGTDTQYF
abundance: .; j_gene: TRBJ1-1; v_gene: TRBV7-7; d_gene: .; CDR3nt: TGTGCCAGCAGCTTCACGGGGGAAGAGTGGGACACTGAAGCTTTCTTT; CDR3aa: CASSFTGEEWDTEAFF
abundance: .; j_gene: TRBJ2-2; v_gene: TRBV19; d_gene: TRBD1; CDR3nt: TGTGCCAGTAGTATAGTTGCTTTCGGGACAGGGGAGAACGGGGAGCTGTTTTTT; CDR3aa: CASSIVAFGTGENGELFF
abundance: .; j_gene: TRBJ2-3; v_gene: TRBV19; d_gene: .; CDR3nt: TGTGCCAGTAGGTTAGCAGATACGCAGTATTTT; CDR3aa: CASRLADTQYF
abundance: .; j_gene: TRBJ1-1; v_gene: TRBV2; d_gene: .; CDR3nt: TGTGCCAGCAGTGAACAGGGTGGGAACACTGAAGCTTTCTTT; CDR3aa: CASSEQGGNTEAFF
abundance: many; j_gene: TRBJ2-1; v_gene: TRBV19; d_gene: TRBD2; CDR3nt: TGTGCCAGTAGTATAGGTCTAGCGGGGGCCCAGGGAGAGCAGTTCTTC; CDR3aa: CASSIGLAGAQGEQFF
abundance: medium-sized; j_gene: TRBJ2-7; v_gene: TRBV14; d_gene: .; CDR3nt: TGTGCCAGCAGCCAAGATAATTGGAAGCTGGAGCAGTACTTC; CDR3aa: CASSQDNWKLEQYF
abundance: .; j_gene: TRBJ1-4; v_gene: TRBV5-4; d_gene: .; CDR3nt: TGTGCCAGCAGCGGGGCGGGGCAGGGAGGGAATGAAAAACTGTTTTTT; CDR3aa: CASSGAGQGGNEKLFF
abundance: .; j_gene: TRBJ2-7; v_gene: TRBV11-2; d_gene: .; CDR3nt: TGTGCCAGCAGCGTGCACAGGGTAGGCTACGAGCAGTACTTC; CDR3aa: CASSVHRVGYEQYF
abundance: .; j_gene: TRBJ1-1; v_gene: TRBV11-2; d_gene: .; CDR3nt: TGTGCCAGCAGCTCTCAGAGGAACACTGAAGCTTTCTTT; CDR3aa: CASSSQRNTEAFF
abundance: .; j_gene: TRBJ1-6; v_gene: TRBV28; d_gene: .; CDR3nt: TGTGCCAGCAGTTGGCGGGGGTTTAGGGGAAGGTCCTATAATTCACCCCTCCACTTT; CDR3aa: CASSWRGFRGRSYNSPLHF
abundance: .; j_gene: TRBJ1-1; v_gene: TRBV4-1; d_gene: .; CDR3nt: TGCGCCAGCAGCCAAGGGACCCCATGGAATACTGAAGCTTTCTTT; CDR3aa: CASSQGTPWNTEAFF